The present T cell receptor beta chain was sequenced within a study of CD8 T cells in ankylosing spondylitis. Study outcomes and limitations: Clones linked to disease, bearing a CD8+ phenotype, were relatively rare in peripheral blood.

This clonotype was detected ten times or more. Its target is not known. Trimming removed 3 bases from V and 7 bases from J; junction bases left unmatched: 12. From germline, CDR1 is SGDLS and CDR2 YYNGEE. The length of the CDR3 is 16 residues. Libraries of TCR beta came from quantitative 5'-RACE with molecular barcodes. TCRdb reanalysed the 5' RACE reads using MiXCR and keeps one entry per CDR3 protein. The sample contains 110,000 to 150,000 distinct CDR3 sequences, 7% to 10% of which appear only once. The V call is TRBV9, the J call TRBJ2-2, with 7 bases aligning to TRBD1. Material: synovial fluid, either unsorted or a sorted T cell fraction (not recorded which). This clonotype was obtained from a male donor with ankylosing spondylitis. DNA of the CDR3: TGTGCCAGCAGCGCCCGCGCAGACAGGGCGGGCGGGGAGCTGTTTTTT. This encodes CASSARADRAGGELFF.